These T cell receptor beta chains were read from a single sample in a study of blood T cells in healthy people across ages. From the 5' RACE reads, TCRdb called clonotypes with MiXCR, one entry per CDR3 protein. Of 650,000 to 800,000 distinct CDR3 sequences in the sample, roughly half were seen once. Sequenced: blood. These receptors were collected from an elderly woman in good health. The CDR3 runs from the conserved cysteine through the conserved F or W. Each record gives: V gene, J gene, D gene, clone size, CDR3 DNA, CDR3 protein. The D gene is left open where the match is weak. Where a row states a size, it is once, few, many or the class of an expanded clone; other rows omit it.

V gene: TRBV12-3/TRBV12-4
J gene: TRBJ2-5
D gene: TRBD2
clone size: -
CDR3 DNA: TGTGCCAGCAGTTTCTCCCGATCTAGCGGAAGCCAAGAGACCCAGTACTTC
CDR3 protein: CASSFSRSSGSQETQYF

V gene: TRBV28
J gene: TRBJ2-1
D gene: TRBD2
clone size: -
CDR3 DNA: TGTGCCAGCAGTTACAAAGCGGGAGAGAACAATGAGCAGTTCTTC
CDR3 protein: CASSYKAGENNEQFF

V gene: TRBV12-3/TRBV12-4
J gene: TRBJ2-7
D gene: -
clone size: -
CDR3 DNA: TGTGCCAGCACGGGTTTTGGGGGAACCTACAATGAGCAGTACTTC
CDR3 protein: CASTGFGGTYNEQYF

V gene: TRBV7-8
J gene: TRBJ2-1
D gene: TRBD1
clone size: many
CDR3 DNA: TGTGCCAGCAGCTCTCCCGGACAGGCGAGCTCCTACAATGAGCAGTTCTTC
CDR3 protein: CASSSPGQASSYNEQFF

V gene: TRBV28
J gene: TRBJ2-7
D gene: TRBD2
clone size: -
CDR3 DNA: TGTGCCAGCTTCGGGACTAGTTACAATGAGCAGTACTTC
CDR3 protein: CASFGTSYNEQYF

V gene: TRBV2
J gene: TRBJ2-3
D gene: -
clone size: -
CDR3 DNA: TGTGCCAGCACCGACCGACGTCGGAGGGATACGCAGTATTTT
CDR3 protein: CASTDRRRRDTQYF

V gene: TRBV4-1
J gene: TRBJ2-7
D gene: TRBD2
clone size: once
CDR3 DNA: TGCGCCAGCAGCCAAGCTAACTTAGCGGGAGGGCCCGACGAGCAGTACTTC
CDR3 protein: CASSQANLAGGPDEQYF

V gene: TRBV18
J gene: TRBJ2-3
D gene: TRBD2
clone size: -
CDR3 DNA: TGTGCCAGCTCACCAAGCGGGACCACAGATACGCAGTATTTT
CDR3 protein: CASSPSGTTDTQYF

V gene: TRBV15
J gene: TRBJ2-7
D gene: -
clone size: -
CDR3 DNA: TGTGCCACCACCATACAGGGAACCTACGAGCAGTACTTC
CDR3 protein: CATTIQGTYEQYF

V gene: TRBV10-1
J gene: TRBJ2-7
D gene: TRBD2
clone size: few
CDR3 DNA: TGCGCCAGCAGTGAATCCAGCGGGGGTTACAATGAGCAGTACTTC
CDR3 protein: CASSESSGGYNEQYF

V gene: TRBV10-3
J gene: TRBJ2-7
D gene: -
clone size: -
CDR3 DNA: TGTGCCATCGGGACGGGTACTAATGAGCAGTACTTC
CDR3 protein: CAIGTGTNEQYF

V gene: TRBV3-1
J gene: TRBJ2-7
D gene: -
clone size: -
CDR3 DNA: TGTGCCAGCAGCCAAGACACCCATGAGCAGTACTTC
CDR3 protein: CASSQDTHEQYF

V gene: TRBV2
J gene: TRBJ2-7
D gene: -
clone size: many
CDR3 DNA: TGTGCCAGCAGTGGGACTACCGGTTCCTACGATCAGTACTTC
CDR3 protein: CASSGTTGSYDQYF

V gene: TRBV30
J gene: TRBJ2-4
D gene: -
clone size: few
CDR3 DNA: TGTGCCTCCTCGACCCTAGCCAAAAACATTCAGTACTTC
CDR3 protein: CASSTLAKNIQYF

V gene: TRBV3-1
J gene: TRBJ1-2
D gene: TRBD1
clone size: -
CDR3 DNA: TGTGCCAGCAGCCAAGCAGGGGGTGGCTACACCTTC
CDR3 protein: CASSQAGGGYTF

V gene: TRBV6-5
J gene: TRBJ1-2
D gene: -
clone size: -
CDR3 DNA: TGTGCCAGCAGTTACCTTCTTTCTCTTGGTGGCTACACCTTC
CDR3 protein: CASSYLLSLGGYTF

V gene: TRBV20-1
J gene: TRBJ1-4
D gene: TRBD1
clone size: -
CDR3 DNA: TGCAGTGTCTCAGGGGGGAACGTTGAAAAACTGTTTTTT
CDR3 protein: CSVSGGNVEKLFF

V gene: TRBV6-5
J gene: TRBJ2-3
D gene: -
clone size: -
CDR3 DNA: TGTGCCAGCAGGACGGACAAGGCGCAGTATTTT
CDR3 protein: CASRTDKAQYF

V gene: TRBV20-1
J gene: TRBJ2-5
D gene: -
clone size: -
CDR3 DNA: TGCAGTGCTAGAGATATCCTGCAGCCGAAGGCCGAGACCCAGTACTTC
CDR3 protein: CSARDILQPKAETQYF

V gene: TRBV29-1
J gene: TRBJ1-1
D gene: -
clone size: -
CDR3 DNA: TGCAGCGTTGACTTCATGGGGCTTCTCAACACTGAAGCTTTCTTT
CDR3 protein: CSVDFMGLLNTEAFF

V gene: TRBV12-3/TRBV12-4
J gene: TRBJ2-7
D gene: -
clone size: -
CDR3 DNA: TGTGCCAGCGGTTCGGGACTTTCTCGCGAGCAGTACTTC
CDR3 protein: CASGSGLSREQYF

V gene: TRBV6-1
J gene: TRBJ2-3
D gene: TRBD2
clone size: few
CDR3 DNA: TGTGCCAGCAGTGAAGTAGGGTGGCGGGGGAGCACAGATACGCAGTATTTT
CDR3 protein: CASSEVGWRGSTDTQYF

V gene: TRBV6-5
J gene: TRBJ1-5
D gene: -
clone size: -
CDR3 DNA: TGTGCCAGCAGTTTAAGTCTGAGGGAGCCCCAGCATTTT
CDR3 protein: CASSLSLREPQHF

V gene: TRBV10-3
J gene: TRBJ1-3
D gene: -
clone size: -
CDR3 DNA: TGTGCCATCAGGGAGCACTCTGGAAACACCATATATTTT
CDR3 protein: CAIREHSGNTIYF

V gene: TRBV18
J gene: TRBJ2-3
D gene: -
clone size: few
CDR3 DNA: TGTGCCAGCTCATATTTTGGCAGAGGCACAGATACGCAGTATTTT
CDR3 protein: CASSYFGRGTDTQYF

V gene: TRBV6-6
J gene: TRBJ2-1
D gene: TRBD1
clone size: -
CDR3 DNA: TGTGCCGGCTCCTCCCCCGACAGGGGGTCCATCAATGAGCAGTTCTTC
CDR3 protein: CAGSSPDRGSINEQFF

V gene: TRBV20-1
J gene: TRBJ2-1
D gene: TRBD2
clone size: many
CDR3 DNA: TGCAGTGCTAGACATCCGGGACTAGCGGGCGATAGGGAGTTCTTC
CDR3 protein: CSARHPGLAGDREFF

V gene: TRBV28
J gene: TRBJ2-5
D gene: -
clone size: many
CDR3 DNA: TGTGCCAGCAGTTCCGGACCTACCCAGTACTTC
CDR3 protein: CASSSGPTQYF

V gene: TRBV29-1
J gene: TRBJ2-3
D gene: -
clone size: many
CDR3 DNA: TGCAGCGTTGAGCGGCAGGGCTTCGGTACGCAGTATTTT
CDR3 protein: CSVERQGFGTQYF

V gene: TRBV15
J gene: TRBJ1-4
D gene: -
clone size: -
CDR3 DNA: TGTGCCACCGGACACAAAAATGAAAAACTGTTTTTT
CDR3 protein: CATGHKNEKLFF

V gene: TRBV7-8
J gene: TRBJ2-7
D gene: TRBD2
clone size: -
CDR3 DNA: TGTGCCAGCAGCTTAGGACTAGCGCGGAACGAGCAGTACTTC
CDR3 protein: CASSLGLARNEQYF

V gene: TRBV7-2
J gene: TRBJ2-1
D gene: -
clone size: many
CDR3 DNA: TGTGCCAGCAGTTCGTATGGGTCCTACAATGAGCAGTTCTTC
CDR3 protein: CASSSYGSYNEQFF